One T cell receptor beta chain is described in this entry. This sample was included in a study of shared T cell receptors in the human thymus. The CDR3 has 15 residues. CDR1 MNHNS and CDR2 SASEGT come from the germline V gene. With 6 bases removed from V and 1 base from J, the gap between germline ends came to 13 bases. Method: immunoSEQ multiplex PCR; TCRdb's copy keeps in-frame clones and lacks some. The profile covers some 700,000 clones, with over 75% appearing a single time and roughly 0.01% taken by the ten largest. This sample was also put to use in a study of human thymus T cells. That paper states: What appeared biased in thymic and blood repertoires was the usage of V and J genes.

The chain joins TRBV6-1 to TRBJ2-1; the D gene is possibly TRBD2 (5 bases). This TCR was recovered from a girl less than two years old with a congenital heart defect. The source material was thymocytes. CDR3 amino acids: CASRVVRTSYNEQFF. The CDR3 region has the DNA TGTGCCAGCAGGGTTGTTCGGACTTCCTACAATGAGCAGTTCTTC.